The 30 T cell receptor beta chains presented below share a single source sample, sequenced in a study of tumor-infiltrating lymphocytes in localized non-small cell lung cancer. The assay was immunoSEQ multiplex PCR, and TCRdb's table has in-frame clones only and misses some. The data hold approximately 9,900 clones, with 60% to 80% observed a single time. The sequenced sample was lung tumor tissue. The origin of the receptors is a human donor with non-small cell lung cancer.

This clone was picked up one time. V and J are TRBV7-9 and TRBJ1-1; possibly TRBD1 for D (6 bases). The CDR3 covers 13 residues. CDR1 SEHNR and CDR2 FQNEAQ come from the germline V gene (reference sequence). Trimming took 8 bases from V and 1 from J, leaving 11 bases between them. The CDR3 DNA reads TGTGCCAGCGCATACAGGGAGAACACTGAAGCTTTCTTT. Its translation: CASAYRENTEAFF.

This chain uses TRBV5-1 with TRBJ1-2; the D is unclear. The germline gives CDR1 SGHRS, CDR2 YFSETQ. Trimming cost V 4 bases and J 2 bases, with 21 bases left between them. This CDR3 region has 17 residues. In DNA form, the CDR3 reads TGCGCCAGCAGCCCACTTGAAGGGATCCCTGAGAACTATGGCTACACCTTC. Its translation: CASSPLEGIPENYGYTF.

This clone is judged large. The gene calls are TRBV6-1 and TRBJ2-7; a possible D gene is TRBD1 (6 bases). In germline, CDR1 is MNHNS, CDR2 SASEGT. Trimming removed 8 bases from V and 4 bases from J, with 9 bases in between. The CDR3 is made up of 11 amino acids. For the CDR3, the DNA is TGTGCCAGCGGGCAGGGGTACGAGCAGTACTTC. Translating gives CASGQGYEQYF.

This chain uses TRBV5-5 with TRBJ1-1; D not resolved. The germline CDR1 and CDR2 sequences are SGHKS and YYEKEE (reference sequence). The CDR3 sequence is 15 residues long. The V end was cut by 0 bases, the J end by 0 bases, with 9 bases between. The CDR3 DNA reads TGTGCCAGCAGCTTGGCGGTCAGGATGAACACTGAAGCTTTCTTT. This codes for CASSLAVRMNTEAFF.

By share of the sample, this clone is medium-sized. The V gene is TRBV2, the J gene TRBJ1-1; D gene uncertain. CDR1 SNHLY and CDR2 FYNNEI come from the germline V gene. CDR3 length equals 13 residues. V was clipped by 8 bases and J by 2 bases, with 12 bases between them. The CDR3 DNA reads TGTGCCAGCCAAGGAGACGCCAACACTGAAGCTTTCTTT. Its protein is CASQGDANTEAFF.

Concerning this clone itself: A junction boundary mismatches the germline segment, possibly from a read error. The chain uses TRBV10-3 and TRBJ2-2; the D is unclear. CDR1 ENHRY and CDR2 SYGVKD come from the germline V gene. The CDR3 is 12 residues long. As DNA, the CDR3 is TGTGCCACCAGTGAAAAGACCGGGGAGCTGTTTTTT. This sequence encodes CATSEKTGELFF.

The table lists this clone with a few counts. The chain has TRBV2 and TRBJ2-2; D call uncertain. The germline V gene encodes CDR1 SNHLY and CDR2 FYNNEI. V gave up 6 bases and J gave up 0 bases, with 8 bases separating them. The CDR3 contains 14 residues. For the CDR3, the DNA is TGTGCCAGCAGGCAGGTCGCGAACACCGGGGAGCTGTTTTTT. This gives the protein CASRQVANTGELFF.

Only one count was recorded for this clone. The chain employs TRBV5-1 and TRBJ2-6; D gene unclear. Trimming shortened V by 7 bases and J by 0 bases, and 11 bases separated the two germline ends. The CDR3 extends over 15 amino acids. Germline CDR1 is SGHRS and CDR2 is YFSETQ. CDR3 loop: CASGEPVSGANVLTF. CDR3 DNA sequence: TGCGCCAGCGGAGAACCGGTCTCTGGGGCCAACGTCCTGACTTTC.

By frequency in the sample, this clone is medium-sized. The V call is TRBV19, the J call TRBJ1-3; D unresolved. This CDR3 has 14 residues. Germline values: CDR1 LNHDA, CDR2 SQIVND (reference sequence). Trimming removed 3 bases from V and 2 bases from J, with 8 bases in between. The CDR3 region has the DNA TGTGCCAGTAGTATCGTCCTCCCTGGAAACACCATATATTTT. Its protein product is CASSIVLPGNTIYF.

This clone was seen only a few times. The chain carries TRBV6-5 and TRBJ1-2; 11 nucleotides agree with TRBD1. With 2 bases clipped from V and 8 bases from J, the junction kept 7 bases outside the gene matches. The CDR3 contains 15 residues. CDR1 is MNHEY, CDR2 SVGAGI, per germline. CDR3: CASSYLGQGVGGYTF. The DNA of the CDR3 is TGTGCCAGCAGTTACCTGGGACAGGGGGTTGGGGGCTACACCTTC.

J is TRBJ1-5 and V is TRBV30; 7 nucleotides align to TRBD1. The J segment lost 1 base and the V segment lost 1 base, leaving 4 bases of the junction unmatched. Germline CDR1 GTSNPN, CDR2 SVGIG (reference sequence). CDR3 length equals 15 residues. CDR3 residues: CAWSDPRGSNQPQHF. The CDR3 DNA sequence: TGTGCCTGGAGTGACCCCAGGGGGAGCAATCAGCCCCAGCATTTT.

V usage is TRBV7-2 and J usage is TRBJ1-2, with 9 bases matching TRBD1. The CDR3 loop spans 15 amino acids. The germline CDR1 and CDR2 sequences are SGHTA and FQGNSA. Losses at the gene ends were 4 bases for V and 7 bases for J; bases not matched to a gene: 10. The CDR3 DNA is TGTGCCAGCAGCTCGACGGGACAGGGTACTTCTGGCTACACCTTC. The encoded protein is CASSSTGQGTSGYTF.

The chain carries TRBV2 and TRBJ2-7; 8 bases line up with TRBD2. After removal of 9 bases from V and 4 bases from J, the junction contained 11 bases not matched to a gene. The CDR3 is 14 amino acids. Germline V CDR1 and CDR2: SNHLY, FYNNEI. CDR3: CASWVGGAGYEQYF. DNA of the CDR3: TGTGCCAGTTGGGTCGGGGGGGCAGGATACGAGCAGTACTTC.

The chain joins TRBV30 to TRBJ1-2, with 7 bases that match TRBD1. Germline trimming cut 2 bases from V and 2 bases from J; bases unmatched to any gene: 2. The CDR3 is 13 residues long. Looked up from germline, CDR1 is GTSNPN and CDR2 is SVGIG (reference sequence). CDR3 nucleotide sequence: TGTGCCTGGAGTCCCAGGGGGAACTATGGCTACACCTTC. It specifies CAWSPRGNYGYTF.

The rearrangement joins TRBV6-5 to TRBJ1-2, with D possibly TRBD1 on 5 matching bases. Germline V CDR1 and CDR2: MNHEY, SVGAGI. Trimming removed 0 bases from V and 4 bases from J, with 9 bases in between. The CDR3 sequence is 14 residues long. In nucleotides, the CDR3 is TGTGCCAGCAGTTACTCAGGGGTTGGCTATGGCTACACCTTC. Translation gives CASSYSGVGYGYTF.

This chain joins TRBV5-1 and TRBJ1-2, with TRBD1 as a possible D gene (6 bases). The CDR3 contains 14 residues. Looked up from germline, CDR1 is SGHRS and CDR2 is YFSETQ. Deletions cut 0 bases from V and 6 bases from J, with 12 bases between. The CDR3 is CASSLGVQGHGYTF. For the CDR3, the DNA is TGCGCCAGCAGCTTGGGAGTACAGGGCCATGGCTACACCTTC.

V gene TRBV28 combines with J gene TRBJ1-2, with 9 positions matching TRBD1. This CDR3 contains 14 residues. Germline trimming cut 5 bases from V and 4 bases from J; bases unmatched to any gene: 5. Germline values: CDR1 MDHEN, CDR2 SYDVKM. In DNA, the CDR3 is TGTGCCAGCAGTCCCAGGGACAGGGCCTATGGCTACACCTTC. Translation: CASSPRDRAYGYTF.

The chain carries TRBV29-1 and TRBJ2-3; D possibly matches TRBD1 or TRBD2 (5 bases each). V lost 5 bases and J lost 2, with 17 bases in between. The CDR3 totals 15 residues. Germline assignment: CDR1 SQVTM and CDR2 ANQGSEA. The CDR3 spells CSVRVGDPSTDTQYF. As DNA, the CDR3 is TGCAGCGTTAGGGTTGGGGACCCATCCACAGATACGCAGTATTTT.

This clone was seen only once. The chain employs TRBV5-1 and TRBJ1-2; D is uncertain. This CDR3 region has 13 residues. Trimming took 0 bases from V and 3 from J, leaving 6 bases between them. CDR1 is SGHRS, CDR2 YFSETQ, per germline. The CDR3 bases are TGCGCCAGCAGCTTGGATGGGGACTATGGCTACACCTTC. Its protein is CASSLDGDYGYTF.

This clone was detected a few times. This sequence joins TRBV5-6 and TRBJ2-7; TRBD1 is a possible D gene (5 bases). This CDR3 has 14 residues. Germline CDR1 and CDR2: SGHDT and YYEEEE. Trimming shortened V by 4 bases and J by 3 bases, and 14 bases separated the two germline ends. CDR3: CASSPYDSLYEQYF. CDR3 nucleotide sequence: TGTGCCAGCAGCCCATATGACAGCCTCTACGAGCAGTACTTC.

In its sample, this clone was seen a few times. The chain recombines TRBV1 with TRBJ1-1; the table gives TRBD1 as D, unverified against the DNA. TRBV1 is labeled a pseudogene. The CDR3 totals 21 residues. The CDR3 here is CTSSQSRLFQGAPGGVTEAFF. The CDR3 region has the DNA TGCACCAGCAGCCAATCTCGCCTGTTCCAGGGGGCGCCGGGTGGGGTCACTGAAGCTTTCTTT.

The CDR3 DNA reads TGTGCCAGCACCAGACAGGGGGAGTCCTACGAGCAGTACTTC. The encoded protein is CASTRQGESYEQYF. V gene TRBV6-5 combines with J gene TRBJ2-7; 9 nucleotides line up with TRBD1. Losses at the gene ends were 7 bases for V and 1 base for J; bases not matched to a gene: 5. Germline V lookup: CDR1 MNHEY, CDR2 SVGAGI. This CDR3 contains 14 residues.

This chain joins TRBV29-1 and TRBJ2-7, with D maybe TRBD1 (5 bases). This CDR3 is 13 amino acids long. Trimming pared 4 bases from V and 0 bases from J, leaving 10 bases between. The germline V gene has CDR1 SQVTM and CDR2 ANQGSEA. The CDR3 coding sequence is TGCAGCGTTGTAAGGACAAACTCCTACGAGCAGTACTTC. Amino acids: CSVVRTNSYEQYF.

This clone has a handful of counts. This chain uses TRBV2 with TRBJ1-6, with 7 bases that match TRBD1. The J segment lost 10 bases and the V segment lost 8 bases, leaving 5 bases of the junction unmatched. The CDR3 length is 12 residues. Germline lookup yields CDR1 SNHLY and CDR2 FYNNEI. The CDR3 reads CASRDSLSPLHF. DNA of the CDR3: TGTGCCAGCCGGGACAGTCTCTCACCCCTCCACTTT.

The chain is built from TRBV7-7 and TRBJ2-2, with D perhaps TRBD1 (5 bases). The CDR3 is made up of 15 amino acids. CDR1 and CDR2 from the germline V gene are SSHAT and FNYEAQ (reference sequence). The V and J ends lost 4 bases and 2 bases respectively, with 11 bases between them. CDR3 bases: TGTGCCAGCAGCTCTCAGACAGCTAACACCGGGGAGCTGTTTTTT. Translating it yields CASSSQTANTGELFF.

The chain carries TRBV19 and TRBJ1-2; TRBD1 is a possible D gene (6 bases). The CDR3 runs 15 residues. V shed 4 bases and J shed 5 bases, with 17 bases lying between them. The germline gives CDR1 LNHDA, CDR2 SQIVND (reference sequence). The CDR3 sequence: CASSSGRTVFYGYTF. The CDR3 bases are TGTGCCAGTAGTAGTGGTCGGACAGTATTTTATGGCTACACCTTC. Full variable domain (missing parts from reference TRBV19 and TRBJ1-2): DGGITQSPKYLFRKEGQNVTLSCEQNLNHDAMYWYRQDPGQGLRLIYYSQIVNDFQKGDIAEGYSVSREKKESFPLTVTSAQKNPTAFYLCASSSGRTVFYGYTFGSGTRLTVV.

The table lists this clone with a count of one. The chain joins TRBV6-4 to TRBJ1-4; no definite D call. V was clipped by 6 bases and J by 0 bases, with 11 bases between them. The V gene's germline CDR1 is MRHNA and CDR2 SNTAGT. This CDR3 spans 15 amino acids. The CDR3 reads CASRTRRSTNEKLFF. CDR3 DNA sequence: TGTGCCAGCAGGACCCGCAGGTCAACTAATGAAAAACTGTTTTTT.

CDR3 residues: CATSRGFQGQPQHF. The CDR3 DNA follows: TGTGCCACCAGCAGAGGTTTCCAGGGGCAGCCCCAGCATTTT. The genes are TRBV15 and TRBJ1-5; tentatively, D is TRBD1 (6 bases). V gave up 1 base and J gave up 7 bases, with 11 bases separating them. This CDR3 contains 14 residues. Germline CDR1 is LNHNV and CDR2 is YYDKDF (reference sequence).

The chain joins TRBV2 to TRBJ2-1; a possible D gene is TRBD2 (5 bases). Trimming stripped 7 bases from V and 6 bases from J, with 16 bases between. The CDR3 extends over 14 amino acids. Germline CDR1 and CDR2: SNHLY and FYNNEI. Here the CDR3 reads CASTRGLGSNEQFF. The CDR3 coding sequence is TGTGCCAGCACCCGAGGACTGGGGAGCAATGAGCAGTTCTTC.

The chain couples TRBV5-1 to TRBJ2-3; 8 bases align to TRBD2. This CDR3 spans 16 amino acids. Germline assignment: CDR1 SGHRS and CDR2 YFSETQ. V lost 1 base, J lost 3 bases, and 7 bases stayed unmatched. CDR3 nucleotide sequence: TGCGCCAGCAGCTTGTCCGGTGGCGGGGGGACAGATACGCAGTATTTT. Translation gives CASSLSGGGGTDTQYF.